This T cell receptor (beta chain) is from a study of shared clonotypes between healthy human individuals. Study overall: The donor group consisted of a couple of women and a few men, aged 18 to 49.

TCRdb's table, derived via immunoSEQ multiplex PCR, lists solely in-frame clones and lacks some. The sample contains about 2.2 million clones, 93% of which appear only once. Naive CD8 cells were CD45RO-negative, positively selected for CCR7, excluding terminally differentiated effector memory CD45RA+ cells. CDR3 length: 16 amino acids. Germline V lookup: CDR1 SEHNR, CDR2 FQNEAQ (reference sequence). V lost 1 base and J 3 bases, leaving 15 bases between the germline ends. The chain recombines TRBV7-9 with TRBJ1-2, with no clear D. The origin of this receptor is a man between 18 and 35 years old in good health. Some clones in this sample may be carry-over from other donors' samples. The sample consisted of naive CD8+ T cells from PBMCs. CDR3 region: CASSLEGRIEDYGYTF. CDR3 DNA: TGTGCCAGCAGCTTAGAAGGCAGGATTGAGGACTATGGCTACACCTTC.